This T cell receptor beta chain is from a study of a mutant IDH1 vaccine in newly diagnosed glioma. About the research overall: Vaccinations were initiated 4-6 weeks following radiotherapy alone, or were given together with temozolomide cycles. Previous treatment comprised radiotherapy, temozolomide, or both, mostly both. Study outcomes and limitations: Researchers report vaccine-induced immune responses in about 94% of patients.

The count of this clone is one. What it recognizes is unknown. The time point was: week 11, during vaccination. All doses held 300 ug of mutant IDH1 20-mer peptide, with topical imiquimod. Patients carried new grade 3 or 4 IDH1-mutant astrocytomas lacking nuclear ATRX. Sequenced by immunoSEQ multiplex PCR; TCRdb stores in-frame clones only, minus some. This sample yields about 66,000 clones, of which around 80% are seen a single time; around 3.3% belongs to the top ten. The trim removed 5 bases at V and 3 bases at J, leaving 9 bases unmatched. CDR3 length: 15 amino acids. The germline gives CDR1 MNHNS, CDR2 SASEGT.

This chain links TRBV6-1 with TRBJ2-5, with 7 bases identical to TRBD2. This TCR was recovered from a man in his thirties or forties with glioma. Sequencing was performed on PBMCs, taken from a glioma patient whose treatment included an IDH1 peptide vaccine. The CDR3 DNA sequence: TGTGCCAGCAGTCGTGGGGGGGGAGTTGAAGAGACCCAGTACTTC. This translates into CASSRGGGVEETQYF.